This T cell receptor beta chain was profiled in a study of blood T cell repertoires in COVID-19. Looking at the study overall: Samples representing acute and convalescent COVID-19 were sourced from the United States, Italy and Spain.

In the original workflow: Nucleated cell counts were estimated from reference gene primer amplification. Profiling relied on immunoSEQ multiplex PCR, and the TCRdb table lists in-frame clones only, not all of them. From that table come the V and J calls and clone size; the DNA was used to work out D and trimming. This sample yields about 59,000 clones, of which 70% to 80% are seen a single time; around a tenth belongs to the top ten. The CDR3 length is 12 residues. Sequenced material: peripheral blood. The receptor's source is a human donor in a cohort sampled during active COVID-19. This rearrangement joins TRBV21-1 to TRBJ2-7; no check of the table's D call, TRBD1, against the DNA was made. TRBV21-1 is shown as a pseudogene. The CDR3 here is CASSKSNYEQYF. CDR3 bases: TGTGCCAGCAGCAAGTCAAACTACGAGCAGTACTTC.